Detailed here is one TCR beta chain. Antigen: not known. Vbeta (60) and Jbeta (13) primers were used in the PCR. Sequencing was performed with immunoSEQ multiplex PCR; in TCRdb, only in-frame clones are kept and a portion is missing. The table records under 200,000 clones, 79% of them present only once. Trimming cost V 5 bases and J 8 bases; bases outside gene matches: 18. CDR1 is MNHEY and CDR2 is SMNVEV in the germline V gene (reference sequence). This CDR3 spans 17 amino acids. The data originate from a study of cytomegalovirus exposure and HLA in healthy donors. Notes on the study in general: TCR beta chain V- and J-gene trimming was linked, in a later analysis, to a missense variant in DCLRE1C. The study labeled fewer than 200 TCR beta chains cytomegalovirus-associated.

V and J are TRBV27 and TRBJ1-2; 9 nucleotides align to TRBD1. The clonotype originates from a woman between 45 and 65 years old in good health and CMV-seronegative. Sequences were obtained from PBMCs. The CDR3 is CASSPIYGTGRGRGYTF. CDR3 DNA sequence: TGTGCCAGCAGTCCAATCTACGGGACAGGGCGTGGAAGGGGCTACACCTTC.